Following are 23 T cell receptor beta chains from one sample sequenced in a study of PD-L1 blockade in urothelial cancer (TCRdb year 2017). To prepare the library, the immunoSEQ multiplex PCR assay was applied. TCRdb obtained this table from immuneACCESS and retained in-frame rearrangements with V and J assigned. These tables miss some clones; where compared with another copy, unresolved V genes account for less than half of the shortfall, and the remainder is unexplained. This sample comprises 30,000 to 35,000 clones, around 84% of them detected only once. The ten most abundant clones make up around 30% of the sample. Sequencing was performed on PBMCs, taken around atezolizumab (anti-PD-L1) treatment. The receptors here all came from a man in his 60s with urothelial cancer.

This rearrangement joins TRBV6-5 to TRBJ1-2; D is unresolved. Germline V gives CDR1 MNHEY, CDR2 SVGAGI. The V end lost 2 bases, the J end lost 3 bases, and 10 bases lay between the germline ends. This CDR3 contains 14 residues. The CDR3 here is CASSYEGKDYGYTF. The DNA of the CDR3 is TGTGCCAGCAGTTACGAGGGCAAGGACTATGGCTACACCTTC.

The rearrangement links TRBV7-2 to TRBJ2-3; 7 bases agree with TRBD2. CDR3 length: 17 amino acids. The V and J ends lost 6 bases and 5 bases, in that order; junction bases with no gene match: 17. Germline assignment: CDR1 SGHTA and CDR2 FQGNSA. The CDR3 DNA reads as TGTGCCAGCAGGGGCGGAGGGGCGGGAGCTCAGGGAGATACGCAGTATTTT. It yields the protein CASRGGGAGAQGDTQYF.

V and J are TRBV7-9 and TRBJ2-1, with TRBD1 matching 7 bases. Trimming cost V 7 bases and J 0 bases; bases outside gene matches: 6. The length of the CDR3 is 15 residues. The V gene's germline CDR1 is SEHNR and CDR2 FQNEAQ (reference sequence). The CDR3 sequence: CASTTGESSYNEQFF. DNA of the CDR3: TGTGCCAGCACCACAGGGGAGAGCTCCTACAATGAGCAGTTCTTC.

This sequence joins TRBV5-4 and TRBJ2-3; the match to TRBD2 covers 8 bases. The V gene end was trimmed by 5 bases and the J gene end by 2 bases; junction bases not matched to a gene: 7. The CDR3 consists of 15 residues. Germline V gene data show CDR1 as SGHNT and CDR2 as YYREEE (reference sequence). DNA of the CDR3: TGTGCCAGCAGAACTGCGGGGGGCGCCACAGATACGCAGTATTTT. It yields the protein CASRTAGGATDTQYF.

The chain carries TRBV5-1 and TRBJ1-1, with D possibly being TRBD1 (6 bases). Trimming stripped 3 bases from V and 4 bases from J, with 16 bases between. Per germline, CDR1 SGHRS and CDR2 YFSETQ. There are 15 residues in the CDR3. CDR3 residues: CASSWETGRGTEAFF. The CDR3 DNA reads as TGCGCCAGCAGCTGGGAAACAGGGAGAGGCACTGAAGCTTTCTTT.

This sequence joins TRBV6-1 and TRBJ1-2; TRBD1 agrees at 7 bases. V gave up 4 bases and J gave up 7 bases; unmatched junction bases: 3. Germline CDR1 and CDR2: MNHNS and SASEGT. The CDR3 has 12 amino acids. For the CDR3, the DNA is TGTGCCAGCAGTGCCGGACAGGCTGGCTACACCTTC. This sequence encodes CASSAGQAGYTF.

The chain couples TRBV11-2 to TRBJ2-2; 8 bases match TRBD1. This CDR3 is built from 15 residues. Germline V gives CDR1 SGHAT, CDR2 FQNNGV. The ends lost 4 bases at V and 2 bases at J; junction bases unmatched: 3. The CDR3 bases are TGTGCCAGCAGCTCCGGGACAGGAAACACCGGGGAGCTGTTTTTT. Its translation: CASSSGTGNTGELFF. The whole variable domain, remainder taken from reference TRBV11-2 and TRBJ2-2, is EAGVAQSPRYKIIEKRQSVAFWCNPISGHATLYWYQQILGQGPKLLIQFQNNGVVDDSQLPKDRFSAERLKGVDSTLKIQPAKLEDSAVYLCASSSGTGNTGELFFGEGSRLTVL.

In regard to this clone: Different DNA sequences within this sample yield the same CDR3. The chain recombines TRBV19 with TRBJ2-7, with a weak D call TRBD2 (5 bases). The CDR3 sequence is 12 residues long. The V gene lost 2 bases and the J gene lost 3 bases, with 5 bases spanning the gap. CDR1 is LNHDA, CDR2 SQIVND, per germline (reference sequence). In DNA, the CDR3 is TGTGCCAGTAGTATACGGGGCTACGAGCAGTACTTC. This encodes CASSIRGYEQYF.

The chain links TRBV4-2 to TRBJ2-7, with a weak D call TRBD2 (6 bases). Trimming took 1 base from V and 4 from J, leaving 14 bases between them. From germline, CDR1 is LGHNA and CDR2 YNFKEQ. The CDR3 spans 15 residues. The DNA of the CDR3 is TGTGCCAGCAGCCAAGGGCGGGAAGACCCATACGAGCAGTACTTC. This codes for CASSQGREDPYEQYF.

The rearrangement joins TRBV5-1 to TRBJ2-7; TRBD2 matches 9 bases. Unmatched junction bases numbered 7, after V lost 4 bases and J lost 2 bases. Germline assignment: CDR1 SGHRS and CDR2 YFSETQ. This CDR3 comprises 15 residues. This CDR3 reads CASSILAGYPYEQYF. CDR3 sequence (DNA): TGCGCCAGCAGCATCCTAGCGGGGTACCCCTACGAGCAGTACTTC. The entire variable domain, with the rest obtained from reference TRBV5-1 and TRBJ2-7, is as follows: KAGVTQTPRYLIKTRGQQVTLSCSPISGHRSVSWYQQTPGQGLQFLFEYFSETQRNKGNFPGRFSGRQFSNSRSEMNVSTLELGDSALYLCASSILAGYPYEQYFGPGTRLTVT.

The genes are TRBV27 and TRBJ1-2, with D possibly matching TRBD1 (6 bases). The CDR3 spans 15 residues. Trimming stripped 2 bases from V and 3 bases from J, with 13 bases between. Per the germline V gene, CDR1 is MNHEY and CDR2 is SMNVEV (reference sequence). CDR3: CASSLRLGTHYGYTF. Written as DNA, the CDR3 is TGTGCCAGCAGTTTACGTTTGGGGACACACTATGGCTACACCTTC.

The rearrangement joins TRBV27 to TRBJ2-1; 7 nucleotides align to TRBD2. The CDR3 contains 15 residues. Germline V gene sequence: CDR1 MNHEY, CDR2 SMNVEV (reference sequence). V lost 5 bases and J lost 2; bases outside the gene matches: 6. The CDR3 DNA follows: TGTGCCAGCAGTCTGGGAAGCGGGACCTACAATGAGCAGTTCTTC. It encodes CASSLGSGTYNEQFF.

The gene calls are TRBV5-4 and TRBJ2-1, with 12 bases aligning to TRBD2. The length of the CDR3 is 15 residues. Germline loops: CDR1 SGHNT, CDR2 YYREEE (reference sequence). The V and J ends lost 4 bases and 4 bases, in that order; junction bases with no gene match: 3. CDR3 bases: TGTGCCAGCAGCGAGGGACTAGCGGGTTACAATGAGCAGTTCTTC. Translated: CASSEGLAGYNEQFF.

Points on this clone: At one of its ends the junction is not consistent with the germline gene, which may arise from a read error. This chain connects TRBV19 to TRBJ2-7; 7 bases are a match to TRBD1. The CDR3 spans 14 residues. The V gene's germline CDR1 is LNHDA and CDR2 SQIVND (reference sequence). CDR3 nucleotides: TGTGCCAGTAGTGTAGAACAGGGGAACTACGAGCAGTACTTC. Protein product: CASSVEQGNYEQYF.

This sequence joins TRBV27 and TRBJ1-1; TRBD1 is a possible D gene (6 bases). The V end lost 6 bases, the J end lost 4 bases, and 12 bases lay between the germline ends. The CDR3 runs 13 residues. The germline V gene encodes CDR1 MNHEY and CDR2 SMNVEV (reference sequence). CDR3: CASRQGDRTEAFF. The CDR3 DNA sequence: TGTGCCAGCAGACAGGGAGACCGCACTGAAGCTTTCTTT.

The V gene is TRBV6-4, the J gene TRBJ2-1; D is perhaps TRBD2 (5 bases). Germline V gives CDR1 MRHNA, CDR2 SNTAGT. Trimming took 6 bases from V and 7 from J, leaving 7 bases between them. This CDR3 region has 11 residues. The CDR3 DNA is TGTGCCAGCAGCTGGAGGAATGAGCAGTTCTTC. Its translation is CASSWRNEQFF.

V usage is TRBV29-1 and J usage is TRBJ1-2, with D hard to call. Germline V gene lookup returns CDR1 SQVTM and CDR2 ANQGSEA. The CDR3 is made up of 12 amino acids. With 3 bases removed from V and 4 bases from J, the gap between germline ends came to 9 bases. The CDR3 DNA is TGCAGCGTTGACCGGGAGTTCTATGGCTACACCTTC. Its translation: CSVDREFYGYTF. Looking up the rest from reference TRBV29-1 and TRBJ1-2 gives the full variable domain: SAVISQKPSRDICQRGTSLTIQCQVDSQVTMMFWYRQQPGQSLTLIATANQGSEATYESGFVIDKFPISRPNLTFSTLTVSNMSPEDSSIYLCSVDREFYGYTFGSGTRLTVV.

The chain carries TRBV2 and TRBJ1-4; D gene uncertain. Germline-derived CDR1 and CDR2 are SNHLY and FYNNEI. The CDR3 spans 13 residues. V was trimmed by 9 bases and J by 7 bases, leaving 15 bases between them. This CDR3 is CASHREGGEKLFF. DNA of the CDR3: TGTGCCAGTCATCGGGAGGGTGGTGAAAAACTGTTTTTT. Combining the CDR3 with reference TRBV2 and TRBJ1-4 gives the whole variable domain EPEVTQTPSHQVTQMGQEVILRCVPISNHLYFYWYRQILGQKVEFLVSFYNNEISEKSEIFDDQFSVERPDGSNFTLKIRSTKLEDSAMYFCASHREGGEKLFFGSGTQLSVL.

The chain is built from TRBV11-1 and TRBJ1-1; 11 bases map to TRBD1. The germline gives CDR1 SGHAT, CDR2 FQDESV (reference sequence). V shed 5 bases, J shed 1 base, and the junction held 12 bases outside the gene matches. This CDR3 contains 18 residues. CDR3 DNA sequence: TGTGCCAGCAGCGACCCCCGGGACAGGGGGAAGGGGAACACTGAAGCTTTCTTT. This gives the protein CASSDPRDRGKGNTEAFF. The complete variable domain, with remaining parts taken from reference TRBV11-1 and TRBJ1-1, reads EAEVAQSPRYKITEKSQAVAFWCDPISGHATLYWYRQILGQGPELLVQFQDESVVDDSQLPKDRFSAERLKGVDSTLKIQPAELGDSAMYLCASSDPRDRGKGNTEAFFGQGTRLTVV.

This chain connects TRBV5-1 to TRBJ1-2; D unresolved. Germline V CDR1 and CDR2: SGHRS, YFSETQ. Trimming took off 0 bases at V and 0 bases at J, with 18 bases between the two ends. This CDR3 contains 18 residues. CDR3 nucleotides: TGCGCCAGCAGCTTGGCAACGGGTTCTACCCCTTCTAACTATGGCTACACCTTC. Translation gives CASSLATGSTPSNYGYTF. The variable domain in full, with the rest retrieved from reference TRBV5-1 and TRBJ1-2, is KAGVTQTPRYLIKTRGQQVTLSCSPISGHRSVSWYQQTPGQGLQFLFEYFSETQRNKGNFPGRFSGRQFSNSRSEMNVSTLELGDSALYLCASSLATGSTPSNYGYTFGSGTRLTVV.

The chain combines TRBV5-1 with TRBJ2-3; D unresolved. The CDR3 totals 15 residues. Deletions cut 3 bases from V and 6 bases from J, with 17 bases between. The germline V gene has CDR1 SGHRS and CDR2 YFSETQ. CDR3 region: CASSSRSENRDTQYF. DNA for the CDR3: TGCGCCAGCAGCTCCCGGTCCGAGAACCGTGATACGCAGTATTTT.

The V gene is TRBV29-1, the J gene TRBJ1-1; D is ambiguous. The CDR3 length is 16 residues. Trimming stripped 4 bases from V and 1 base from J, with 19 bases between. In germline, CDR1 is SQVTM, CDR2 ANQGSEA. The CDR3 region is CSVGSLDLNWNTEAFF. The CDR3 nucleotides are TGCAGCGTTGGCAGTCTCGATTTAAATTGGAACACTGAAGCTTTCTTT.

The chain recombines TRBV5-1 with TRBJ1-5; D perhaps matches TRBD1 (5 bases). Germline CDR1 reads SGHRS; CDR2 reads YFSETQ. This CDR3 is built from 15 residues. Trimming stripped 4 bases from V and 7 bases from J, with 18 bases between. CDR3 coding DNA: TGCGCCAGCAGCCATGACTCTACGCCAGGGCAGCCCCAGCATTTT. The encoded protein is CASSHDSTPGQPQHF.